This T cell receptor (beta chain) is from a study of blood T cell repertoires in COVID-19. Cohort 3 donors counted as recovered after two negative PCRs, clearance, or resolved symptoms. Germline V CDR1 and CDR2: LGHNA, YNFKEQ. The CDR3 loop spans 15 amino acids. V shed 4 bases and J 4 bases; nucleotides not matched to a gene: 6. Here immunoSEQ multiplex PCR was the method, and the copy in TCRdb shows in-frame clones only, minus some. The table includes about 330,000 clones, approximately 87% detected once. This clone was seen a few times. The TCR sequence derives from a woman aged 25-40 years who had recovered from COVID-19. The chain is built from TRBV4-2 and TRBJ1-4, with TRBD1 identical over 7 bases. The sequencing input was PBMCs or T cells enriched from blood (not recorded which). This chain's CDR3 is CASSRGQEGNEKLFF. CDR3 bases: TGTGCCAGCAGCCGTGGACAGGAAGGTAATGAAAAACTGTTTTTT.